One and the same sample provided the 24 T cell receptor beta chains below, sequenced in a study of cytomegalovirus exposure and HLA in healthy donors. The PCR ran on 60 Vbeta and 13 Jbeta primers. Data came from immunoSEQ multiplex PCR; TCRdb stores just in-frame clones and leaves some out. There are hundreds of thousands of clones in the sample; more than 75% occur only once, and 0.24% lies in the top ten. The sequenced sample consisted of PBMCs. Receptor source: a girl aged 2 to 9 in good health and CMV-seronegative.

J is TRBJ1-4 and V is TRBV9; the match to TRBD1 covers 8 bases. After removal of 3 bases from V and 8 bases from J, the junction contained 9 bases not matched to a gene. Germline-derived CDR1 and CDR2 are SGDLS and YYNGEE. The CDR3 runs 15 residues. The CDR3 coding sequence is TGTGCCAGCAGCGCAACGGACAGGGTCGGCGAAAAACTGTTTTTT. Translated, it gives CASSATDRVGEKLFF.

The V call is TRBV28, the J call TRBJ2-7; 10 bases are a match to TRBD2. This CDR3 is built from 14 residues. Trimming cost V 7 bases and J 3 bases; bases outside gene matches: 6. Germline CDR1 MDHEN, CDR2 SYDVKM. The CDR3, as DNA: TGTGCCAGCACACTAGCGGGGACCCTCTACGAGCAGTACTTC. Its translation: CASTLAGTLYEQYF.

The rearrangement uses TRBV6-5 and TRBJ1-3; 7 bases map to TRBD1. Germline V lookup: CDR1 MNHEY, CDR2 SVGAGI. Trimming took 5 bases from V and 6 from J; bases not matched to a gene: 10. This CDR3 spans 15 amino acids. The CDR3 DNA reads as TGTGCCAGCAGTCAATTGCAGGGGGGAAAAAACACCATATATTTT. It encodes CASSQLQGGKNTIYF.

V and J are TRBV5-5 and TRBJ1-3; D remains unclear. Germline values: CDR1 SGHKS, CDR2 YYEKEE (reference sequence). This CDR3 is 13 amino acids long. With 2 bases removed from V and 2 bases from J, the gap between germline ends came to 5 bases. The CDR3 bases are TGTGCCAGCAGCTTCCAGGCTGGAAACACCATATATTTT. As protein: CASSFQAGNTIYF. The full variable domain, completed using reference TRBV5-5 and TRBJ1-3, is DAGVTQSPTHLIKTRGQQVTLRCSPISGHKSVSWYQQVLGQGPQFIFQYYEKEERGRGNFPDRFSARQFPNYSSELNVNALLLGDSALYLCASSFQAGNTIYFGEGSWLTVV.

The CDR3 coding sequence is TGTGCCAGCAGTGTTTCGACTGGATCAGATACGCAGTATTTT. Its protein is CASSVSTGSDTQYF. The genes are TRBV6-4 and TRBJ2-3; D unclear. From germline, CDR1 is MRHNA and CDR2 SNTAGT. This CDR3 has 14 residues. Trimming left V 4 bases short and J 4 bases short, with 12 bases between.

The V and J genes are TRBV19 and TRBJ1-5, with 9 bases lining up with TRBD1. The length of the CDR3 is 15 residues. V gave up 5 bases and J gave up 6 bases; unmatched junction bases: 8. Germline CDR1 reads LNHDA; CDR2 reads SQIVND (reference sequence). CDR3 residues: CASSVRGQGGQPQHF. The CDR3 DNA is TGTGCCAGTAGTGTCCGGGGACAGGGCGGTCAGCCCCAGCATTTT.

The chain has TRBV5-1 and TRBJ1-1; 7 bases align to TRBD1. Germline CDR1 SGHRS, CDR2 YFSETQ. The CDR3 consists of 13 residues. V trimming: 9 bases; J trimming: 0 bases; junction bases outside the gene matches: 5. The CDR3 reads CATMQGVNTEAFF. The CDR3 DNA is TGCGCCACCATGCAGGGGGTGAACACTGAAGCTTTCTTT.

V usage is TRBV19 and J usage is TRBJ1-5, with TRBD1 as a possible D gene (6 bases). The CDR3 covers 17 residues. CDR1 is LNHDA, CDR2 SQIVND, per germline (reference sequence). Trimming took off 3 bases at V and 2 bases at J, with 17 bases between the two ends. The CDR3 DNA is TGTGCCAGTAGTATCCGGGGCAGGGACAATGGCAATCAGCCCCAGCATTTT. Its translation is CASSIRGRDNGNQPQHF.

V gene TRBV4-1 combines with J gene TRBJ2-7; 8 bases line up with TRBD2. The CDR3 contains 15 residues. Germline V gene data show CDR1 as MGHRA and CDR2 as YSYEKL. V was clipped by 3 bases and J by 2 bases; unmatched bases: 6. This CDR3 is CASSHTVAGTYEQYF. The CDR3 DNA reads as TGCGCCAGCAGCCATACGGTAGCGGGAACCTACGAGCAGTACTTC.

This chain uses TRBV6-5 with TRBJ2-7, with 8 bases that match TRBD1. The junction had 3 bases not matched to a gene; V was cut back by 5 bases and J by 0 bases. Germline CDR1 is MNHEY and CDR2 is SVGAGI. The CDR3 extends over 14 amino acids. This chain's CDR3 is CASSGQGASYEQYF. The CDR3, as DNA: TGTGCCAGCAGTGGACAGGGAGCCTCCTACGAGCAGTACTTC.

This chain links TRBV6-5 with TRBJ1-6; 9 bases are shared with TRBD1. This CDR3 is built from 15 residues. Germline V CDR1 and CDR2: MNHEY, SVGAGI. The V segment lost 2 bases and the J segment 10 bases; nucleotides outside the gene matches: 6. Here the CDR3 reads CASSYGDREGSPLHF. The CDR3 DNA is TGTGCCAGCAGTTACGGGGACAGGGAAGGATCACCCCTCCACTTT.

Worth noting for this clone: One junction end does not reproduce the germline sequence, and a read error may be involved. This chain uses TRBV7-9 with TRBJ1-4; 8 bases agree with TRBD1. CDR1 and CDR2 from the germline V gene are SEHNR and FQNEAQ (reference sequence). The CDR3 is 15 residues long. The CDR3 coding sequence is TGTTCCAGCGACGACAGGGGAGGGGGCCATGAAAAACTGTTTTTT. Translating gives CSSDDRGGGHEKLFF.

This clone has only a few counts. V usage is TRBV15 and J usage is TRBJ2-7, with 7 bases matching TRBD1. The CDR3 loop spans 14 amino acids. V was pared by 5 bases and J by 3 bases, with 7 bases of the junction left unmatched. Germline lookup yields CDR1 LNHNV and CDR2 YYDKDF (reference sequence). For the CDR3, the DNA is TGTGCCACCAGCGCCCGACAGGGTATCTACGAGCAGTACTTC. Its translation: CATSARQGIYEQYF.

The CDR3 sequence is CASSLAGGTLTFTDTQYF. DNA for the CDR3: TGTGCCAGCAGCTTAGCGGGGGGGACTCTAACCTTCACAGATACGCAGTATTTT. The rearrangement links TRBV7-2 to TRBJ2-3, with TRBD2 matching 7 bases. Germline V lookup: CDR1 SGHTA, CDR2 FQGNSA. V lost 0 bases and J lost 2; bases outside the gene matches: 11. The CDR3 totals 18 residues.

To note about this clone: The sample holds other DNA sequences that translate to the same CDR3. The V gene is TRBV19, the J gene TRBJ1-6; 7 nucleotides agree with TRBD1. V gave up 2 bases and J gave up 7 bases; unmatched junction bases: 2. Germline V gene lookup returns CDR1 LNHDA and CDR2 SQIVND (reference sequence). The CDR3 is 14 residues long. CDR3 nucleotide sequence: TGTGCCAGTAGTATACGACAGGGCAATTCACCCCTCCACTTT. Translation gives CASSIRQGNSPLHF.

This chain connects TRBV30 to TRBJ2-3; 8 bases align to TRBD1. Germline V gene data show CDR1 as GTSNPN and CDR2 as SVGIG (reference sequence). The CDR3 consists of 11 residues. Losses at the gene ends were 4 bases for V and 10 bases for J; bases not matched to a gene: 4. CDR3: CAWTGQGAQYF. DNA for the CDR3: TGTGCCTGGACCGGACAGGGCGCGCAGTATTTT.

This clone was seen only once. V is TRBV7-9 and J is TRBJ2-5, with D unresolved. The assigned J gene may be wrong: the sequence end matches TRBJ2-7 better. Germline-derived CDR1 and CDR2 are SEHNR and FQNEAQ (reference sequence). The CDR3 is 14 residues long. The CDR3 here is CASRSTGSSYEQYF. DNA of the CDR3: TGTGCCAGCAGATCCACGGGTTCCTCCTACGAGCAGTACTTC.

This clone was counted a single time. The genes are TRBV19 and TRBJ2-3, with 9 positions matching TRBD2. Germline CDR1 is LNHDA and CDR2 is SQIVND (reference sequence). The V and J ends lost 3 bases and 1 base, in that order; junction bases with no gene match: 2. The CDR3 spans 15 residues. The CDR3: CASSIPSGGTDTQYF. Written as DNA, the CDR3 is TGTGCCAGTAGTATCCCTAGCGGGGGCACAGATACGCAGTATTTT.

The chain employs TRBV2 and TRBJ2-3; D may be TRBD2 (5 bases). Germline CDR1 SNHLY, CDR2 FYNNEI. CDR3 length: 15 amino acids. Trimming removed 6 bases from V and 2 bases from J, with 15 bases in between. The CDR3 spells CASSLNGLATDTQYF. The CDR3 coding sequence is TGTGCCAGCAGCCTAAATGGGCTAGCCACAGATACGCAGTATTTT.

The chain links TRBV4-2 to TRBJ1-2, with a weak D call TRBD1 (5 bases). CDR1 is LGHNA and CDR2 is YNFKEQ in the germline V gene. The CDR3 length is 20 residues. Deletions cut 0 bases from V and 1 base from J, with 24 bases between. DNA of the CDR3: TGTGCCAGCAGCCAAGATTCGGGGGGGTCCATATCGGGGCTTAACTATGGCTACACCTTC. Amino acids: CASSQDSGGSISGLNYGYTF.

V and J are TRBV2 and TRBJ1-1, with a tentative D call TRBD1 (5 bases). V lost 4 bases, J lost 0 bases, and 12 bases lay in between. This CDR3 region has 15 residues. CDR1 SNHLY and CDR2 FYNNEI come from the germline V gene. The CDR3 coding sequence is TGTGCCAGCAGTGGGCACAGACAGCTGAACACTGAAGCTTTCTTT. Its protein product is CASSGHRQLNTEAFF. Full variable domain (remainder filled in from reference TRBV2 and TRBJ1-1): EPEVTQTPSHQVTQMGQEVILRCVPISNHLYFYWYRQILGQKVEFLVSFYNNEISEKSEIFDDQFSVERPDGSNFTLKIRSTKLEDSAMYFCASSGHRQLNTEAFFGQGTRLTVV.

The rearrangement uses TRBV19 and TRBJ2-3; D might be TRBD1 (6 bases). V shed 5 bases and J shed 2 bases, with 14 bases lying between them. The CDR3 is 15 residues long. Germline assignment: CDR1 LNHDA and CDR2 SQIVND (reference sequence). The CDR3 DNA sequence: TGTGCCAGTAGTGCGACAGGTTCTGACACAGATACGCAGTATTTT. It yields the protein CASSATGSDTDTQYF.

J is TRBJ1-1 and V is TRBV27; 7 bases agree with TRBD1. This CDR3 has 16 residues. Germline CDR1 reads MNHEY; CDR2 reads SMNVEV (reference sequence). The trim removed 5 bases at V and 0 bases at J, leaving 9 bases unmatched. CDR3 bases: TGTGCCAGCAGTCCACACCAACAGGGGTTGAACACTGAAGCTTTCTTT. Translation gives CASSPHQQGLNTEAFF.

The chain is built from TRBV11-2 and TRBJ2-3; 7 positions match TRBD2. The CDR3 runs 15 residues. Germline V gene lookup returns CDR1 SGHAT and CDR2 FQNNGV. After removal of 1 base from V and 0 bases from J, the junction contained 1 base not matched to a gene. DNA for the CDR3: TGTGCCAGCAGCTTAGGGGGGGGGAGCACAGATACGCAGTATTTT. Translation: CASSLGGGSTDTQYF.